This TCR beta chain was identified during a study of cytomegalovirus exposure and HLA in healthy donors. Comment on this clone: Its antigen is unidentified.

Overall study results and limits: Cytomegalovirus association was listed for 150 or so TCR beta chains.

Both 60 Vbeta primers and 13 Jbeta primers went into the PCR. The table came from immunoSEQ multiplex PCR; TCRdb's copy has only in-frame clones and leaves some out. The sample lists approximately 100,000 clones, 73% seen once, with under 9.5% in the top ten. Looked up from germline, CDR1 is ENHRY and CDR2 is SYGVKD. V lost 10 bases, J lost 0 bases, and 10 bases lay in between. This CDR3 contains 12 residues. The chain has TRBV10-3 and TRBJ2-7; D might be TRBD1 (6 bases). This sequence was found in a man aged 35 to 55 in good health and CMV-seronegative. The sequencing sample was made of PBMCs. The CDR3: CATSRGSYEQYF. The CDR3 region has the DNA TGTGCCACGTCCAGGGGCTCCTACGAGCAGTACTTC.